The sequence of this TCR beta chain was determined in a study of OX40 agonist ivuxolimab in advanced cancers. Study information: An agonistic anti-OX40 (CD134) antibody, ivuxolimab, was used to treat the patients.

The CDR3 extends over 16 amino acids. Clones were read by immunoSEQ multiplex PCR, and TCRdb kept only the in-frame ones, dropping some. The sample shows 66,000 or so clones, 87% of them seen only once. The specimen was CD4+ or CD8+ T cells sorted from blood, collected in a trial of the OX40 agonist ivuxolimab. The chain joins TRBV21-1 to TRBJ2-6; TRBD2, the table's D call, was not compared with the DNA. TRBV21-1 is a pseudogene. The receptor was derived from an adult with an advanced solid tumor such as melanoma, head and neck, liver or kidney cancer. The CDR3: CASSKFGGLGANVLTF. DNA of the CDR3: TGTGCCAGCAGCAAATTCGGGGGGCTGGGGGCCAACGTCCTGACTTTC.